Reported below is one TCR beta chain. RNA amounts of roughly 0.45 to 1 ug underwent reverse transcription with random hexamers. One entry per CDR3 protein results from TCRdb running MiXCR on the immunoSEQ multiplex PCR reads. The sample shows about 180,000 distinct CDR3 sequences, 90% to 95% of them seen only once. The data originate from a study of CD8 T cells in Susac syndrome. The CDR3 sequence is 18 residues long. V lost 4 bases and J lost 11, with 30 bases in between. Germline V gene lookup returns CDR1 MDHEN and CDR2 SYDVKM. This TCR came from a human donor with Susac syndrome. The sequenced material came from CD4+ T cells from PBMCs. The chain recombines TRBV28 with TRBJ1-5; possibly TRBD1 for D (5 bases). The CDR3 DNA reads TGTGCCAGCAGTTCCCTTCAACTGACAGACTCCAGATTCGGCACCCAGCATTTT. This sequence encodes CASSSLQLTDSRFGTQHF. Full variable domain (outside the CDR3, taken from reference TRBV28 and TRBJ1-5): DVKVTQSSRYLVKRTGEKVFLECVQDMDHENMFWYRQDPGLGLRLIYFSYDVKMKEKGDIPEGYSVSREKKERFSLILESASTNQTSMYLCASSSLQLTDSRFGTQHFGDGTRLSIL.